This T cell receptor beta chain came from a study of metastatic and nonmetastatic thyroid tumors. The wider study: Patients with malignant and benign thyroid disease provided blood and tumor or nodule tissue, whose repertoires were compared. Regarding the study as a whole: It was reported that TCR beta diversity was significantly higher in malignant thyroid tumors than benign nodules, in blood and tumor.

There are 16 residues in the CDR3. The trim removed 3 bases at V and 7 bases at J, leaving 9 bases unmatched. Germline assignment: CDR1 MNHEY and CDR2 SMNVEV (reference sequence). Source study methods: The study's classifier, a distant-metastasis tool for papillary thyroid cancer, was built using CDR3 differences across clinicopathological groups. TCRdb re-called clones from the PCR reads using MiXCR. For this entry, the V and J calls and clone size follow TCRdb and not the study's own pipeline. The table includes several thousand clones, roughly a quarter detected once. No treatment of any kind had been given to any patient before thyroid surgery. Sample share makes this clone medium-sized. Its antigen remains unknown.

The source is a male donor with papillary thyroid cancer or a benign thyroid nodule (not recorded which). Some clones in this sample may be carry-over from other donors' samples. The chain employs TRBV27 and TRBJ2-1, with TRBD2 matching 10 bases. The sequencing sample was made of adjacent normal tissue. This CDR3 is CASSFLAGAMSNEQFF. The CDR3 nucleotides are TGTGCCAGCAGTTTTCTAGCGGGAGCGATGTCTAATGAGCAGTTCTTC.